This is a list of T cell receptor beta chains from one sample in a study of blood T cell repertoires in COVID-19. Sequencing was performed with immunoSEQ multiplex PCR; in TCRdb, only in-frame clones are kept and a portion is missing. The sample lists 200,000 to 250,000 clones; just under 90% were seen once. Material: PBMCs or T cells enriched from blood (not recorded which). The origin of the receptors is a man aged 50-60 years who had been exposed to COVID-19. The CDR3 runs from the conserved cysteine through the conserved F or W. The order of the fields is CDR3 protein, CDR3 DNA, J gene, clone size, V gene, D gene. The D gene is left open where the match is weak. Size tells how often a clone was seen (once, few, many) or the class of an expanded clone, and some rows leave it out.

CASSLEAGGYNEQFF,TGCGCCAGCAGCTTGGAAGCGGGGGGATACAATGAGCAGTTCTTC,TRBJ2-1,-,TRBV5-1,TRBD2
CASTTTAGSSEAFF,TGTGCCAGTACTACGACGGCGGGAAGCTCTGAAGCTTTCTTT,TRBJ1-1,once,TRBV19,-
CASSPGQGRSGNTIYF,TGTGCCAGCTCACCGGGACAGGGCCGCTCTGGAAACACCATATATTTT,TRBJ1-3,-,TRBV18,TRBD1
CATNARGADTQYF,TGTGCCACAAACGCCCGGGGGGCAGATACGCAGTATTTT,TRBJ2-3,-,TRBV15,TRBD2
CASSEGSVAGGSDEQFF,TGTGCCAGCAGTGAAGGTTCGGTAGCGGGAGGTAGCGATGAGCAGTTCTTC,TRBJ2-1,-,TRBV2,TRBD2
CASSSPGVRGNTGELFF,TGTGCCAGCAGTTCCCCAGGGGTTAGGGGAAACACCGGGGAGCTGTTTTTT,TRBJ2-2,-,TRBV28,-
CASSLGQVSISYNSPLHF,TGCGCCAGCAGCTTGGGACAGGTGTCGATCTCCTATAATTCACCCCTCCACTTT,TRBJ1-6,-,TRBV5-1,-
CSATIDVTSNTEAFF,TGCAGCGCCACGATCGATGTCACATCGAACACTGAAGCTTTCTTT,TRBJ1-1,few,TRBV29-1,-
CASSRGLRYNYGYTF,TGTGCCAGCAGTAGGGGCCTCCGCTATAACTATGGCTACACCTTC,TRBJ1-2,-,TRBV27,-
CASSAGTSNTEAFF,TGTGCCAGCAGCGCCGGTACCTCGAACACTGAAGCTTTCTTT,TRBJ1-1,-,TRBV9,-
CASSYWGRQPQHF,TGTGCCAGCAGTTATTGGGGGCGGCAGCCCCAGCATTTT,TRBJ1-5,-,TRBV6-5,-
CASSPRKVSGTEAFF,TGTGCCAGCTCACCGAGAAAGGTATCGGGCACTGAAGCTTTCTTT,TRBJ1-1,-,TRBV18,-
CASSPVQGTQYF,TGTGCCAGCAGTCCCGTTCAGGGTACGCAGTATTTT,TRBJ2-3,-,TRBV27,-
CASSFGWTEAFF,TGTGCCAGCAGTTTCGGGTGGACTGAAGCTTTCTTT,TRBJ1-1,-,TRBV28,-
CASSLQGKNTEAFF,TGTGCCAGCAGCTTACAGGGGAAGAACACTGAAGCTTTCTTT,TRBJ1-1,-,TRBV11-3,-
CAITREAGNTIYF,TGTGCCATCACCAGGGAGGCTGGAAACACCATATATTTT,TRBJ1-3,-,TRBV10-3,-
CASSWSGTNPLRGFF,TGCGCCAGCAGCTGGTCCGGGACAAACCCACTACGGGGGTTCTTC,TRBJ2-1,-,TRBV5-1,-
CASNDRDTGELFF,TGCGCCAGTAATGACAGGGACACCGGGGAGCTGTTTTTT,TRBJ2-2,few,TRBV5-1,TRBD1
CASSLGAGTEAFF,TGTGCCAGCAGCCTGGGGGCCGGCACTGAAGCTTTCTTT,TRBJ1-1,-,TRBV2,-
CASSQGGVGTEAFF,TGTGCCAGCAGCCAAGGGGGGGTGGGCACTGAAGCTTTCTTT,TRBJ1-1,once,TRBV3-1/TRBV3-2,-
CASSGLGEGGFRDTGELFF,TGTGCCAGCAGCGGGCTTGGGGAGGGAGGATTTCGGGACACCGGGGAGCTGTTTTTT,TRBJ2-2,-,TRBV4-2,TRBD2
CASSVEQGLNTEAFF,TGCGCCAGCAGCGTAGAACAGGGATTGAACACTGAAGCTTTCTTT,TRBJ1-1,-,TRBV5-1,-
CASSRTGFNQPQHF,TGTGCCAGCAGCAGGACAGGGTTCAATCAGCCCCAGCATTTT,TRBJ1-5,-,TRBV5-5,TRBD1
CASGRTGSNTEAFF,TGTGCCAGCGGGCGGACAGGGTCGAACACTGAAGCTTTCTTT,TRBJ1-1,-,TRBV3-1/TRBV3-2,TRBD1
CAISREGLSNYNEQFF,TGTGCCATCAGTCGGGAGGGACTTTCAAACTACAATGAGCAGTTCTTC,TRBJ2-1,-,TRBV10-3,TRBD2
CASSQVQGLTEQYF,TGCGCCAGCAGCCAAGTTCAGGGGCTGACCGAGCAGTACTTC,TRBJ2-7,-,TRBV4-1,-
CASSIRTGTGQPQHF,TGTGCCAGTAGTATTAGGACAGGGACTGGTCAGCCCCAGCATTTT,TRBJ1-5,-,TRBV19,TRBD1
CASSGDRIDTEAFF,TGCGCCAGCAGCGGCGACAGGATTGACACTGAAGCTTTCTTT,TRBJ1-1,-,TRBV5-1,-
CASSPQGAEEKLFF,TGTGCCAGCTCACCACAGGGGGCGGAGGAAAAACTGTTTTTT,TRBJ1-4,-,TRBV18,TRBD1
CASSSTLNYGYTF,TGTGCCAGCAGTTCGACTTTAAACTATGGCTACACCTTC,TRBJ1-2,-,TRBV28,-
CASSYRPGANTGELFF,TGTGCCAGCAGCTATCGTCCAGGGGCGAACACCGGGGAGCTGTTTTTT,TRBJ2-2,-,TRBV5-8,-
CASSLRPDYNEQFF,TGTGCCAGCAGCTTACGTCCAGATTACAATGAGCAGTTCTTC,TRBJ2-1,-,TRBV7-3,-
CASSLFGELFF,TGTGCCAGCAGCCTCTTCGGGGAGCTGTTTTTT,TRBJ2-2,-,TRBV28,-
CASSKDRENYGYTF,TGCGCCAGCTCCAAAGACAGGGAAAACTATGGCTACACCTTC,TRBJ1-2,-,TRBV10-2,TRBD1
CASSPLGTLNQPQHF,TGTGCCAGCAGTCCCCTCGGGACTCTAAATCAGCCCCAGCATTTT,TRBJ1-5,-,TRBV6-5,-
CASSSTSGEFYNEQFF,TGTGCCAGCAGCTCCACTAGCGGTGAGTTTTACAATGAGCAGTTCTTC,TRBJ2-1,-,TRBV7-9,TRBD2
CASSLEMGGETQYF,TGCGCCAGCAGCTTGGAGATGGGGGGAGAGACCCAGTACTTC,TRBJ2-5,-,TRBV5-1,-
CASSFTGQNTEAFF,TGTGCCAGCAGCTTTACCGGACAGAACACTGAAGCTTTCTTT,TRBJ1-1,few,TRBV11-2,-
CASSFGLRGSNQPQHF,TGTGCCAGCAGTTTCGGGCTTCGGGGGAGCAATCAGCCCCAGCATTTT,TRBJ1-5,-,TRBV28,-
CASRLALVGGTGELFF,TGTGCCAGCCGGCTAGCTCTGGTAGGAGGAACCGGGGAGCTGTTTTTT,TRBJ2-2,-,TRBV2,-
CASSFDGHENTEAFF,TGTGCCAGCAGTTTCGATGGACACGAGAACACTGAAGCTTTCTTT,TRBJ1-1,-,TRBV27,-
CASNDPRGTIYF,TGTGCCAGCAACGACCCCCGGGGCACCATATATTTT,TRBJ1-3,-,TRBV27,-
CASSVAGHSIYTF,TGTGCCAGCAGCGTAGCGGGACACAGTATCTACACCTTC,TRBJ1-2,-,TRBV3-1/TRBV3-2,-
CASSIRGTADYGYTF,TGTGCCAGTAGTATAAGAGGGACTGCCGACTATGGCTACACCTTC,TRBJ1-2,-,TRBV19,-
CASTRQGNMNTEAFF,TGTGCCAGCACCCGACAGGGCAACATGAACACTGAAGCTTTCTTT,TRBJ1-1,-,TRBV2,TRBD1
CASSHKMGAGGQETQYF,TGCGCCAGCAGCCACAAGATGGGAGCGGGGGGCCAAGAGACCCAGTACTTC,TRBJ2-5,-,TRBV4-1,TRBD2
CASSEEVRGPYKSLHF,TGTGCCAGCAGTGAAGAGGTCAGGGGCCCATATAAATCCCTCCACTTT,TRBJ1-6,-,TRBV6-1,-
CASTGRGGTEAFF,TGTGCCAGCACAGGGAGGGGAGGCACTGAAGCTTTCTTT,TRBJ1-1,once,TRBV10-3,-
CASSQDTLRTDTQYF,TGTGCCAGCAGCCAGGACACTCTACGCACAGATACGCAGTATTTT,TRBJ2-3,-,TRBV3-1/TRBV3-2,-
CASSPPKGVNTEAFF,TGTGCCAGCTCACCACCGAAGGGGGTGAACACTGAAGCTTTCTTT,TRBJ1-1,-,TRBV18,-
CASSLTYGQGTFF,TGTGCCAGCAGCTTAACCTATGGACAGGGTACCTTCTTC,TRBJ2-1,-,TRBV11-1,TRBD1